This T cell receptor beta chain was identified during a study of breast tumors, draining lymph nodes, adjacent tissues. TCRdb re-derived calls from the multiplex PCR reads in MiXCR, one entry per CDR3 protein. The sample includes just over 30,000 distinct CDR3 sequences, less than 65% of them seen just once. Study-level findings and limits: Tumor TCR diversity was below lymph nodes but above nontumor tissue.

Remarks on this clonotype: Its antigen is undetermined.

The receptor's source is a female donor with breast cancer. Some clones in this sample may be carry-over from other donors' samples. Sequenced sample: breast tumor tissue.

The CDR3 protein is CSARQEFYGYTF. The CDR3 DNA reads TGCAGTGCGAGACAGGAGTTCTATGGCTACACCTTC. The rearrangement joins TRBV20-1 to TRBJ1-2, with D possibly being TRBD1 (6 bases). The CDR3 covers 12 residues. V lost 6 bases and J lost 4, with 12 bases in between. Germline V lookup: CDR1 DFQATT, CDR2 SNEGSKA (reference sequence).